These 23 T cell receptor beta chains were all obtained from the same sample, sequenced in a study of cytomegalovirus exposure and HLA in healthy donors. A multiplex PCR was run with 60 Vbeta primers and 13 Jbeta primers. The protocol was immunoSEQ multiplex PCR, while the TCRdb copy is restricted to in-frame clones and leaves out a portion. This sample has approximately 93,000 clones; about 79% occur once, and the top ten carry more than 2.5%. The sequencing input was PBMCs. The receptor source for this set is a male donor in good health and CMV-seropositive.

The chain carries TRBV7-9 and TRBJ2-3; D is perhaps TRBD2 (6 bases). The CDR3 is 17 residues long. The V end lost 1 base, the J end lost 1 base, and 15 bases lay between the germline ends. The germline V gene encodes CDR1 SEHNR and CDR2 FQNEAQ (reference sequence). This CDR3 is CASSLGGLLPGTDTQYF. For the CDR3, the DNA is TGTGCCAGCAGCTTAGGGGGACTGCTCCCTGGCACAGATACGCAGTATTTT.

The rearrangement links TRBV7-6 to TRBJ2-2, with a possible D match to TRBD2 (7 bases). V lost 2 bases and J 7 bases, leaving 11 bases between the germline ends. Germline assignment: CDR1 SGHVS and CDR2 FNYEAQ. This CDR3 spans 14 amino acids. For the CDR3, the DNA is TGTGCCAGCAGCTTAATCGGGGGGCGCGGGGAGCTGTTTTTT. Its protein is CASSLIGGRGELFF.

The chain links TRBV27 to TRBJ2-1, with D uncertain. Germline assignment: CDR1 MNHEY and CDR2 SMNVEV (reference sequence). This CDR3 is built from 11 residues. Trimming stripped 3 bases from V and 7 bases from J, with 4 bases between. In nucleotides, the CDR3 is TGTGCCAGCAGTTTCCCAAATGAGCAGTTCTTC. This gives the protein CASSFPNEQFF.

This chain connects TRBV5-4 to TRBJ1-4, with TRBD1 matching over 7 bases. The length of the CDR3 is 16 residues. Per the germline V gene, CDR1 is SGHNT and CDR2 is YYREEE (reference sequence). V was clipped by 4 bases and J by 0 bases; unmatched bases: 6. CDR3 amino acids: CASSPGQSTTNEKLFF. The DNA of the CDR3 is TGTGCCAGCAGCCCGGGACAGTCGACAACTAATGAAAAACTGTTTTTT.

This clone has just one count. This chain joins TRBV6-5 and TRBJ1-2; TRBD1 is a possible D gene (6 bases). Per germline, CDR1 MNHEY and CDR2 SVGAGI. The CDR3 has 13 amino acids. With 6 bases removed from V and 7 bases from J, the gap between germline ends came to 15 bases. CDR3: CASSSSGAFGYTF. The CDR3 DNA reads TGTGCCAGCAGCTCCTCAGGGGCTTTTGGCTACACCTTC.

The chain uses TRBV5-6 and TRBJ1-2, with D unclear. Trimming shortened V by 0 bases and J by 2 bases, and 11 bases separated the two germline ends. The V gene's germline CDR1 is SGHDT and CDR2 YYEEEE. The CDR3 runs to 15 residues. In DNA form, the CDR3 reads TGTGCCAGCAGCTTGGGGCCGATGGCCAACTATGGCTACACCTTC. Amino acid sequence: CASSLGPMANYGYTF.

This sequence joins TRBV4-1 and TRBJ1-3; D is perhaps TRBD1 (5 bases). The germline V gene has CDR1 MGHRA and CDR2 YSYEKL. This CDR3 comprises 16 residues. Trimming removed 0 bases at V and 2 bases at J, with 11 bases between. CDR3 protein: CASSQDSPGAGNTIYF. The CDR3 DNA reads TGCGCCAGCAGCCAAGATAGTCCGGGGGCTGGAAACACCATATATTTT.

J is TRBJ2-1 and V is TRBV7-3; 13 nucleotides align to TRBD2. V dropped 5 bases and J dropped 2; count of bases not matched to a gene: 12. CDR3 length: 19 residues. The V gene's germline CDR1 is SGHTA and CDR2 FQGTGA. The chain's CDR3 is CASSPSGLAGATTYNEQFF. CDR3 bases: TGTGCCAGCAGCCCCTCCGGACTAGCGGGGGCCACCACCTACAATGAGCAGTTCTTC.

The CDR3 loop is CASSDTSWQKANYGYTF. Here the CDR3 DNA reads TGTGCCAGCAGTGATACATCCTGGCAGAAAGCTAACTATGGCTACACCTTC. The rearrangement joins TRBV25-1 to TRBJ1-2; D unclear. Per the germline V gene, CDR1 is MGHDK and CDR2 is SYGVNS. The CDR3 totals 17 residues. V lost 3 bases to trimming and J lost 0 bases, with 17 bases between them.

The chain is built from TRBV5-8 and TRBJ1-2; D might be TRBD1 (6 bases). This CDR3 comprises 12 residues. The V end was cut by 2 bases, the J end by 5 bases, with 7 bases between. The germline gives CDR1 SGHTS, CDR2 YDEGEE. CDR3 nucleotide sequence: TGTGCCAGCAGCTTCGGACAGTATGGCTACACCTTC. Translated, it gives CASSFGQYGYTF.

This clone came up a few times. The genes are TRBV5-6 and TRBJ1-2, with 7 bases aligning to TRBD1. Losses at the gene ends were 6 bases for V and 7 bases for J; bases not matched to a gene: 9. CDR3 size: 13 residues. The germline gives CDR1 SGHDT, CDR2 YYEEEE. The CDR3: CASTWQGGSGYTF. DNA of the CDR3: TGTGCCAGCACCTGGCAGGGGGGTAGTGGCTACACCTTC.

This clone was observed a single time. The V and J genes are TRBV10-3 and TRBJ2-1; D gene uncertain. Germline V gene data show CDR1 as ENHRY and CDR2 as SYGVKD. This CDR3 has 13 residues. The V end lost 0 bases, the J end lost 8 bases, and 8 bases lay between the germline ends. The CDR3 here is CAISESELDEQFF. CDR3 DNA sequence: TGTGCCATCAGTGAGTCAGAGTTGGATGAGCAGTTCTTC.

As DNA, the CDR3 is TGTGCCAGCAGCAAATCAGGGGGCACGGGTACTGAAGCTTTCTTT. This codes for CASSKSGGTGTEAFF. This sequence joins TRBV7-8 and TRBJ1-1; 8 bases are shared with TRBD1. This CDR3 spans 15 amino acids. CDR1 and CDR2 (germline): SGHVS, FQNEAQ. With V trimmed by 5 bases and J by 5 bases, 10 bases remained unmatched. The whole variable domain, remainder taken from reference TRBV7-8 and TRBJ1-1, is GAGVSQSPRYKVAKRGQDVALRCDPISGHVSLFWYQQALGQGPEFLTYFQNEAQLDKSGLPSDRFFAERPEGSVSTLKIQRTQQEDSAVYLCASSKSGGTGTEAFFGQGTRLTVV.

A few counts support this clone. The J gene is TRBJ2-7, the V gene TRBV5-1, with 8 bases matching TRBD1. The CDR3 totals 15 residues. The V gene's germline CDR1 is SGHRS and CDR2 YFSETQ. J gave up 4 bases and V 0 bases, and 6 bases lay outside the gene matches. As DNA, the CDR3 is TGCGCCAGCAGCTTGGAACCAGGGGGCAAATACGAGCAGTACTTC. Translating it yields CASSLEPGGKYEQYF.

The J gene is TRBJ2-2, the V gene TRBV29-1; TRBD1 aligns across 10 bases. V was clipped by 5 bases and J by 3 bases; unmatched bases: 6. Germline V lookup: CDR1 SQVTM, CDR2 ANQGSEA. The length of the CDR3 is 15 residues. The CDR3 DNA reads TGCAGCGTTTATTCCGGGACAGGGGACACCGGGGAGCTGTTTTTT. Translation gives CSVYSGTGDTGELFF.

This clone is a singleton in its sample. The chain combines TRBV5-1 with TRBJ1-6; 7 nucleotides agree with TRBD1. V was pared by 9 bases and J by 5 bases, with 5 bases of the junction left unmatched. The germline gives CDR1 SGHRS, CDR2 YFSETQ. This CDR3 has 13 residues. CDR3 in DNA: TGCGCCACCAGTCAGGGGGATAATTCACCCCTCCACTTT. Translating it yields CATSQGDNSPLHF.

This chain joins TRBV5-6 and TRBJ2-2, with 7 bases identical to TRBD1. The V and J ends lost 5 bases and 7 bases, in that order; junction bases with no gene match: 11. Germline V gene sequence: CDR1 SGHDT, CDR2 YYEEEE. CDR3 length: 15 amino acids. The CDR3 reads CASRLGQVFIGELFF. The DNA for the CDR3 is TGTGCCAGCAGACTCGGACAGGTCTTTATCGGGGAGCTGTTTTTT. The full variable domain, its missing parts supplied by reference TRBV5-6 and TRBJ2-2, is DAGVTQSPTHLIKTRGQQVTLRCSPKSGHDTVSWYQQALGQGPQFIFQYYEEEERQRGNFPDRFSGHQFPNYSSELNVNALLLGDSALYLCASRLGQVFIGELFFGEGSRLTVL.

This chain connects TRBV5-6 to TRBJ2-7; D uncertain. The CDR3 has 15 residues. The V end lost 0 bases, the J end lost 0 bases, and 10 bases lay between the germline ends. CDR1 is SGHDT and CDR2 is YYEEEE in the germline V gene. The CDR3 DNA reads as TGTGCCAGCAGCTTGGGAGCTGCAAGCTCCTACGAGCAGTACTTC. Translation gives CASSLGAASSYEQYF. Looking up the rest from reference TRBV5-6 and TRBJ2-7 gives the full variable domain: DAGVTQSPTHLIKTRGQQVTLRCSPKSGHDTVSWYQQALGQGPQFIFQYYEEEERQRGNFPDRFSGHQFPNYSSELNVNALLLGDSALYLCASSLGAASSYEQYFGPGTRLTVT.

The V gene is TRBV6-1, the J gene TRBJ1-2, with 10 nucleotides matching TRBD1. Germline CDR1 MNHNS, CDR2 SASEGT. The CDR3 length is 14 residues. Germline trimming cut 4 bases from V and 5 bases from J; bases unmatched to any gene: 4. The chain's CDR3 is CASSVPGQGYGYTF. The CDR3 nucleotides read TGTGCCAGCAGTGTCCCGGGACAGGGGTATGGCTACACCTTC.

The chain couples TRBV6-6 to TRBJ2-5; D is possibly TRBD1 (6 bases). The J call may not be correct, given that the DNA end is closer to TRBJ2-7. From germline, CDR1 is MNHNY and CDR2 SVGAGI (reference sequence). The CDR3 is 14 amino acids. CDR3 in DNA: TGTGCCAGCAGCGGGACACCAACGTACTACGAGCAGTACTTC. This encodes CASSGTPTYYEQYF.

The chain is built from TRBV19 and TRBJ1-5; 8 bases are shared with TRBD1. V shed 3 bases, J shed 3 bases, and the junction held 7 bases outside the gene matches. There are 16 residues in the CDR3. Looked up from germline, CDR1 is LNHDA and CDR2 is SQIVND (reference sequence). CDR3 region: CASSIRQGASNQPQHF. CDR3 DNA sequence: TGTGCCAGTAGTATTAGGCAGGGGGCTTCCAATCAGCCCCAGCATTTT.

Notes on this clone: Other DNA sequences in this sample translate to the same CDR3. The J gene is TRBJ2-2, the V gene TRBV6-1; 8 bases are shared with TRBD1. The length of the CDR3 is 13 residues. The V gene end was trimmed by 8 bases and the J gene end by 1 base; junction bases not matched to a gene: 0. Germline assignment: CDR1 MNHNS and CDR2 SASEGT. In DNA form, the CDR3 reads TGTGCCAGCGACAGGGGGAACACCGGGGAGCTGTTTTTT. This codes for CASDRGNTGELFF.

The chain has TRBV15 and TRBJ2-2, with TRBD1 as a possible D gene (6 bases). CDR3 size: 16 residues. From germline, CDR1 is LNHNV and CDR2 YYDKDF (reference sequence). V lost 4 bases to trimming and J lost 4 bases, with 16 bases between them. The CDR3: CATSTDRPRGTGELFF. Written as DNA, the CDR3 is TGTGCCACCAGCACCGACAGGCCAAGGGGCACCGGGGAGCTGTTTTTT.